The sequence of this TCR beta chain was determined in a study of blood T cells in healthy people across ages. This clonotype was seen a few times. It was with a sample-barcoded 5' primer and a J-beta primer mix that a second PCR of about 6 to 12 cycles was run. From the 5' RACE reads, TCRdb called clonotypes with MiXCR, one entry per CDR3 protein. Of some 760,000 distinct CDR3 sequences listed, 20% to 25% are singletons. Per the germline V gene, CDR1 is SGHTA and CDR2 is FQGNSA. The CDR3 runs 19 residues. Trimming took 5 bases from V and 2 from J; bases not matched to a gene: 11. This same sample was also part of a study on T cells of mothers and their children. Turning to that study: The M1S primer of the second PCR added sample barcodes and 2-4 random nucleotides. Across the analysis, no persistent microchimeric T cell clones were detected.

The chain uses TRBV7-2 and TRBJ2-3, with 15 bases aligning to TRBD2. The sample consisted of blood. The receptor comes from a boy aged 10-17 years in good health. CDR3 DNA sequence: TGTGCCAGCAGCCGTTCGATAGGACTAGCGGGAGGGAACACAGATACGCAGTATTTT. It specifies CASSRSIGLAGGNTDTQYF.